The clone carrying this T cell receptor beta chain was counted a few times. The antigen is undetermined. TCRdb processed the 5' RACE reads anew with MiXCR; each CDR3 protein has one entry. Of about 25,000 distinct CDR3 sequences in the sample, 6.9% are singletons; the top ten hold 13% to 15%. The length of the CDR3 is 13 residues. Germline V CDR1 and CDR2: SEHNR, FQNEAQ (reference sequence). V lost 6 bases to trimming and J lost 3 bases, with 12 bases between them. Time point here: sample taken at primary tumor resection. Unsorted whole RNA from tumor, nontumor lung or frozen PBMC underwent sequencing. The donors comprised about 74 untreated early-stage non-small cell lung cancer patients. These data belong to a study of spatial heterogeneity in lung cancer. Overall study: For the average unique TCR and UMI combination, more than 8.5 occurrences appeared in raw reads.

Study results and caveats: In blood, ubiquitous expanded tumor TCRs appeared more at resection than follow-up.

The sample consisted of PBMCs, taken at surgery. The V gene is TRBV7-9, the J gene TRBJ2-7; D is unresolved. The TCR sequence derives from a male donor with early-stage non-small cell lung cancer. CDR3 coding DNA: TGTGCCAGCAGTTTCGGGTCTTACTACGAGCAGTACTTC. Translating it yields CASSFGSYYEQYF.